What follows are 12 T cell receptor beta chains derived from one specimen sequenced in a study of blood T cell repertoires in COVID-19. Repertoires were generated with immunoSEQ multiplex PCR, while TCRdb's copy carries only in-frame clones and drops some. There are 150,000 to 180,000 clones in the sample; around 85% occur only once, and approximately 30% lies in the top ten. Source material: peripheral blood. These TCRs come from a woman aged 55-69 years with acute or convalescent COVID-19.

This rearrangement joins TRBV6-2 or TRBV6-3 to TRBJ2-3; the D is unclear. This CDR3 has 12 amino acids. Trimming took off 3 bases at V and 8 bases at J, with 9 bases between the two ends. Germline assignment: CDR1 MNHEY and CDR2 SVGEGT. The CDR3: CASSYIYGTQYF. As DNA, the CDR3 is TGTGCCAGCAGTTATATCTATGGTACGCAGTATTTT.

The chain employs TRBV3-1 (or the pseudogene TRBV3-2) and TRBJ1-2, with 7 bases matching TRBD1. Germline CDR1 is LGHDT and CDR2 is YNNKEL (reference sequence). The CDR3 contains 15 residues. V lost 4 bases to trimming and J lost 4 bases; unmatched junction nucleotides: 9. As DNA, the CDR3 is TGTGCCAGCAGCCCAACGCCGACAGGGCCCTATGGCTACACCTTC. It specifies CASSPTPTGPYGYTF.

V gene TRBV3-1 (or the pseudogene TRBV3-2) combines with J gene TRBJ1-2, with 11 bases lining up with TRBD1. From germline, CDR1 is LGHDT and CDR2 YNNKEL (reference sequence). V dropped 4 bases and J dropped 4; count of bases not matched to a gene: 8. CDR3 length: 16 residues. The CDR3 loop reads CASSRSGTGGVYGYTF. Written as DNA, the CDR3 is TGTGCCAGCAGCCGTTCCGGGACAGGGGGTGTCTATGGCTACACCTTC.

This clone was seen a handful of times. The rearrangement joins TRBV28 to TRBJ2-2, with D perhaps matching TRBD1 (6 bases). V lost 7 bases and J 2 bases, leaving 14 bases between the germline ends. CDR1 is MDHEN and CDR2 is SYDVKM in the germline V gene. The CDR3 runs 15 residues. CDR3 region: CASNIQGSNTGELFF. The CDR3 nucleotides read TGTGCCAGCAACATCCAGGGGAGTAACACCGGGGAGCTGTTTTTT.

This sequence joins TRBV5-1 and TRBJ1-2; 7 nucleotides match TRBD1. This CDR3 contains 16 residues. J lost 0 bases, V lost 5 bases, and 10 bases had no gene match. Germline loops: CDR1 SGHRS, CDR2 YFSETQ. The CDR3 nucleotides read TGCGCCAGCAGAACCGGGACAGCCCGATCTAACTATGGCTACACCTTC. Encoded protein: CASRTGTARSNYGYTF.

DNA of the CDR3: TGTGCCAGCGAGGACAGGGAGAACACTGAAGCTTTCTTT. Translated, it gives CASEDRENTEAFF. V usage is TRBV19 and J usage is TRBJ1-1; 8 nucleotides align to TRBD1. The CDR3 sequence is 13 residues long. J lost 1 base, V lost 9 bases, and 4 bases had no gene match. Germline values: CDR1 LNHDA, CDR2 SQIVND (reference sequence).

The chain is built from TRBV11-2 and TRBJ2-3, with TRBD1 matching over 7 bases. The CDR3 has 19 amino acids. Losses at the gene ends were 2 bases for V and 2 bases for J; bases not matched to a gene: 16. CDR1 is SGHAT and CDR2 is FQNNGV in the germline V gene. CDR3 region: CASSLQYGHGTANTDTQYF. In nucleotides, the CDR3 is TGTGCCAGCAGCTTACAATACGGACATGGGACAGCCAACACAGATACGCAGTATTTT. The entire variable domain, with the rest obtained from reference TRBV11-2 and TRBJ2-3, is as follows: EAGVAQSPRYKIIEKRQSVAFWCNPISGHATLYWYQQILGQGPKLLIQFQNNGVVDDSQLPKDRFSAERLKGVDSTLKIQPAKLEDSAVYLCASSLQYGHGTANTDTQYFGPGTRLTVL.

This sequence joins TRBV30 and TRBJ2-1; TRBD2 matches at 7 bases. The V and J ends lost 1 base and 6 bases, in that order; junction bases with no gene match: 6. This CDR3 has 14 residues. CDR1 and CDR2 (germline): GTSNPN, SVGIG (reference sequence). The CDR3 reads CAWSARLAFNEQFF. CDR3 DNA: TGTGCCTGGAGTGCCCGACTAGCATTCAATGAGCAGTTCTTC.

V usage is TRBV7-3 and J usage is TRBJ2-5, with 10 bases lining up with TRBD2. In germline, CDR1 is SGHTA, CDR2 FQGTGA. Trimming cost V 5 bases and J 5 bases; bases outside gene matches: 11. This CDR3 has 16 amino acids. CDR3: CASSPSSGGAWETQYF. The CDR3 region has the DNA TGTGCCAGCAGCCCGTCCAGCGGGGGGGCTTGGGAGACCCAGTACTTC.

The gene calls are TRBV27 and TRBJ1-6, with TRBD1 as a possible D gene (6 bases). Germline values: CDR1 MNHEY, CDR2 SMNVEV (reference sequence). This CDR3 contains 17 residues. V dropped 3 bases and J dropped 6 bases, with 18 bases sitting between them. Here the CDR3 DNA reads TGTGCCAGCAGTTTGGCAGGGGCCTACATTTCTAATTCACCCCTCCACTTT. Encoded protein: CASSLAGAYISNSPLHF.

V and J are TRBV6-5 and TRBJ1-2; D uncertain. The germline gives CDR1 MNHEY, CDR2 SVGAGI. Trimming shortened V by 2 bases and J by 7 bases, and 11 bases separated the two germline ends. This CDR3 is 13 amino acids long. The CDR3 reads CASSYEGFGGYTF. DNA for the CDR3: TGTGCCAGCAGTTACGAGGGTTTTGGTGGCTACACCTTC.

CDR3 nucleotides: TGTGCCAGCAGTGGTCTTTCGGAGCGCACAGATACGCAGTATTTT. This gives the protein CASSGLSERTDTQYF. This chain joins TRBV2 and TRBJ2-3; D is uncertain. This CDR3 is built from 15 residues. V was cut by 4 bases and J by 1 base, with 12 bases left in between. CDR1 SNHLY and CDR2 FYNNEI come from the germline V gene. Combining the CDR3 with reference TRBV2 and TRBJ2-3 gives the whole variable domain EPEVTQTPSHQVTQMGQEVILRCVPISNHLYFYWYRQILGQKVEFLVSFYNNEISEKSEIFDDQFSVERPDGSNFTLKIRSTKLEDSAMYFCASSGLSERTDTQYFGPGTRLTVL.